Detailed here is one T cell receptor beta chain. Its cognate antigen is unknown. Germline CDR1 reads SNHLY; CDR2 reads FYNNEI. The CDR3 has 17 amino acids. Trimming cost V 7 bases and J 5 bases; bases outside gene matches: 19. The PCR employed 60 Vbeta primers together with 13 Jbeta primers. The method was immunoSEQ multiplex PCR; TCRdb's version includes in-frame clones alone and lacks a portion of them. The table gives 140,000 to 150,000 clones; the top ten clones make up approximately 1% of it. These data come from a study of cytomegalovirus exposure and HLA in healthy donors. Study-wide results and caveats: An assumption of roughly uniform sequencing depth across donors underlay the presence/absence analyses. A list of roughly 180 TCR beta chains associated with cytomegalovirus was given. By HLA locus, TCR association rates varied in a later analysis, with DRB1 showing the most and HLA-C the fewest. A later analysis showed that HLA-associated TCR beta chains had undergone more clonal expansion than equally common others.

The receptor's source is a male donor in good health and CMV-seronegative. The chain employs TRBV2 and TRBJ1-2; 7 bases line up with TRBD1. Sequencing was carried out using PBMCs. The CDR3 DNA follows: TGTGCCAGCACCCAAGGGGGCTCAGACTCCCGCTTATATGGCTACACCTTC. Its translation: CASTQGGSDSRLYGYTF. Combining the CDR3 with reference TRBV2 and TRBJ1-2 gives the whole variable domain EPEVTQTPSHQVTQMGQEVILRCVPISNHLYFYWYRQILGQKVEFLVSFYNNEISEKSEIFDDQFSVERPDGSNFTLKIRSTKLEDSAMYFCASTQGGSDSRLYGYTFGSGTRLTVV.